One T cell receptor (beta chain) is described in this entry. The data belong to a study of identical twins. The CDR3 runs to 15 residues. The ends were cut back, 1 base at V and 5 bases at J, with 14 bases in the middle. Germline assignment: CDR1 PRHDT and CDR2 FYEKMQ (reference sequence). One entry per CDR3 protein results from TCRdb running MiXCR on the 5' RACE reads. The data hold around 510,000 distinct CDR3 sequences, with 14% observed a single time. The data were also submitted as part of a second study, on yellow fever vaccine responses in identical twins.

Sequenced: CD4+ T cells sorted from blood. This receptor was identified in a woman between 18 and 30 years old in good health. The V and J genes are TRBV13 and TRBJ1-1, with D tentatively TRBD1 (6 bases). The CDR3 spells CASSLVGGSGTEAFF. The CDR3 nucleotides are TGTGCCAGCAGCTTAGTAGGGGGTTCTGGGACTGAAGCTTTCTTT.